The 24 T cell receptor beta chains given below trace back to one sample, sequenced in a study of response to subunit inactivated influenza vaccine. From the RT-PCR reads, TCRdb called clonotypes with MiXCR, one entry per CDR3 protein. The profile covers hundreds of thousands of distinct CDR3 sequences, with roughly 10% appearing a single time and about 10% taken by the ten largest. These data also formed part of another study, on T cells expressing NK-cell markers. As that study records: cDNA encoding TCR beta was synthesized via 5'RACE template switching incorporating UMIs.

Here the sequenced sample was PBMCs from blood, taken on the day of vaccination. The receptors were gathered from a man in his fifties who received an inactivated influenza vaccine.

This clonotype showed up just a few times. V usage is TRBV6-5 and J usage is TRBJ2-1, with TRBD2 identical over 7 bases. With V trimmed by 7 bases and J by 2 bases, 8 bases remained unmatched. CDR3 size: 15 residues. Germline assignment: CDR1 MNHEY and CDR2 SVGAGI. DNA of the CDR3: TGTGCCAGCACGTTAGAACTAGCGCCCTACAATGAGCAGTTCTTC. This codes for CASTLELAPYNEQFF.

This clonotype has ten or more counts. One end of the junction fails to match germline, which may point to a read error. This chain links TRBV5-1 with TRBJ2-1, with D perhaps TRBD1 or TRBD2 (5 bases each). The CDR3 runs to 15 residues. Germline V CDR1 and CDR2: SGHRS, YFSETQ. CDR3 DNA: TGTGCCAGCAGCTTAGATCGGGGCCCCTACAATGAGCAGTTCTTC. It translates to CASSLDRGPYNEQFF.

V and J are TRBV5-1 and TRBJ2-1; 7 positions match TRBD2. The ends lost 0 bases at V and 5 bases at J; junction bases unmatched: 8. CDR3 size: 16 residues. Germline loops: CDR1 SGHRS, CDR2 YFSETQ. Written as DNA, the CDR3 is TGCGCCAGCAGCTTGGTAACGGGGGGAACGAACAATGAGCAGTTCTTC. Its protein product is CASSLVTGGTNNEQFF.

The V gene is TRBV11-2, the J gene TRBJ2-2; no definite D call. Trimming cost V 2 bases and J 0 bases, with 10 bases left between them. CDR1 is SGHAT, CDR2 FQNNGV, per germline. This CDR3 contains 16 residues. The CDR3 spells CASSLKVQSNTGELFF. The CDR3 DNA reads TGTGCCAGCAGCTTAAAGGTCCAATCGAACACCGGGGAGCTGTTTTTT.

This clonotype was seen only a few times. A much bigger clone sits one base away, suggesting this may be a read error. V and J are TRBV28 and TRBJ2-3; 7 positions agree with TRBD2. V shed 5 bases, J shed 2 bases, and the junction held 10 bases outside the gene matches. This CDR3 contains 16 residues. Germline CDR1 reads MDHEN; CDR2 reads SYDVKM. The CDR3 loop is CASSQRTSAVTDTQYF. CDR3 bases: TGTGCCAGCAGTCAACGTACTAGCGCAGTCACAGATACGCAGTATTTT.

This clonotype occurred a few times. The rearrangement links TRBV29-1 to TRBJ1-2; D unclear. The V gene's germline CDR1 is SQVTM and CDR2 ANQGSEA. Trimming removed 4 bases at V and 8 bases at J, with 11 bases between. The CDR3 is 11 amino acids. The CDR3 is CSVGERGGYTF. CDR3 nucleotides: TGCAGCGTTGGGGAGCGAGGGGGCTACACCTTC.

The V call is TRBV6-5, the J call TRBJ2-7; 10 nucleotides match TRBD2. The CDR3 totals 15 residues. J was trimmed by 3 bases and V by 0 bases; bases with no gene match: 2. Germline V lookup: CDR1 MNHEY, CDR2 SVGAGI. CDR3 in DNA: TGTGCCAGCAGTTACTCGAGCGGGGGGGGCTACGAGCAGTACTTC. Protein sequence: CASSYSSGGGYEQYF.

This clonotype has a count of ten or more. The CDR3 reads CSAGSLTDTQYF. In DNA, the CDR3 is TGCAGCGCAGGCTCCCTCACAGATACGCAGTATTTT. V usage is TRBV29-1 and J usage is TRBJ2-3; D not resolved. With 7 bases removed from V and 2 bases from J, the gap between germline ends came to 10 bases. This CDR3 is 12 amino acids long. CDR1 is SQVTM, CDR2 ANQGSEA, per germline.

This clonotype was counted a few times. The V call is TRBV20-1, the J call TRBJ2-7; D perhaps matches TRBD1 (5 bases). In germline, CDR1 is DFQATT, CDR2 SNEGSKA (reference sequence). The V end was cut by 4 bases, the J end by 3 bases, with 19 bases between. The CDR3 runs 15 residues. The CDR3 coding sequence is TGCAGTGCTACTTCATTGACAGCGAACCACTACGAGCAGTACTTC. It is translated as CSATSLTANHYEQYF.

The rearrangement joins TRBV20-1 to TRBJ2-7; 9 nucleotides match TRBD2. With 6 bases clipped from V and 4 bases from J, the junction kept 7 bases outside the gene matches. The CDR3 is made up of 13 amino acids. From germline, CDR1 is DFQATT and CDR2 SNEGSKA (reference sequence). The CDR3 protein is CSARSLAGYEQYF. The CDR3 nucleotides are TGCAGTGCCCGGTCCCTAGCGGGGTACGAGCAGTACTTC.

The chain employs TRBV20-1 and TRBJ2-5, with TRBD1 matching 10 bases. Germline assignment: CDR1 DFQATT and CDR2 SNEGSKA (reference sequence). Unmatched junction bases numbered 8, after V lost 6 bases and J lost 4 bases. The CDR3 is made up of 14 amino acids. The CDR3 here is CSASGQGLRETQYF. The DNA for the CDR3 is TGCAGTGCCTCGGGACAGGGGCTTCGAGAGACCCAGTACTTC.

Here the CDR3 DNA reads TGTGCCAGCAGCCCCACCGGCGGGGCAGTAGGAGATACGCAGTATTTT. Translating gives CASSPTGGAVGDTQYF. The chain recombines TRBV11-2 with TRBJ2-3, with a possible D match to TRBD2 (6 bases). The length of the CDR3 is 16 residues. Trimming took off 5 bases at V and 5 bases at J, with 20 bases between the two ends. Per the germline V gene, CDR1 is SGHAT and CDR2 is FQNNGV.

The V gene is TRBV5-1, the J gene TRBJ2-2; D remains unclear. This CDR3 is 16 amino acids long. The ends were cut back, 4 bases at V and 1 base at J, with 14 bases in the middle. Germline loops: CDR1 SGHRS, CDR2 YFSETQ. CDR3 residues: CASSVYYSENTGELFF. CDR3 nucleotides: TGCGCCAGCAGCGTATATTATAGTGAGAACACCGGGGAGCTGTTTTTT.

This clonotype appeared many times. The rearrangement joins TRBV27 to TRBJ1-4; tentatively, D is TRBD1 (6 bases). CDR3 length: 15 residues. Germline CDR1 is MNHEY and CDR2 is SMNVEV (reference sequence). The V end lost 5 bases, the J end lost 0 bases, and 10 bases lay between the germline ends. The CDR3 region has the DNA TGTGCCAGCAGTCGGACAGCCGCAACTAATGAAAAACTGTTTTTT. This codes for CASSRTAATNEKLFF.

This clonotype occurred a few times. CDR3 amino acids: CASSYSRDSGEQFF. In DNA, the CDR3 is TGTGCCAGCAGTTACTCGAGGGACTCGGGTGAGCAGTTCTTC. This chain uses TRBV6-5 with TRBJ2-1; the D gene is possibly TRBD2 (6 bases). CDR1 and CDR2 from the germline V gene are MNHEY and SVGAGI. V lost 0 bases, J lost 9 bases, and 12 bases lay in between. CDR3 length: 14 amino acids.

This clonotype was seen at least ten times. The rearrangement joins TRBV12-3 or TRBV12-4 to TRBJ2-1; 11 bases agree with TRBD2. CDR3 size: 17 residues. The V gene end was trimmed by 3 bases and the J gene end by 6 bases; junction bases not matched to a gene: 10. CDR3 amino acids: CASSFLSSGRSGNEQFF. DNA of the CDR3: TGTGCCAGCAGTTTCCTGTCTAGCGGGAGGTCCGGCAATGAGCAGTTCTTC.

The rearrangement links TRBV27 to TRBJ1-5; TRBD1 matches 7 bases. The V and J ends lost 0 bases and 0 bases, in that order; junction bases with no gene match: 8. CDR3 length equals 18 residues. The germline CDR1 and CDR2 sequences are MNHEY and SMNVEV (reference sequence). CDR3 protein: CASSLSFRGRLSNQPQHF. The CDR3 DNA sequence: TGTGCCAGCAGTTTATCGTTTAGGGGGCGCCTTAGCAATCAGCCCCAGCATTTT.

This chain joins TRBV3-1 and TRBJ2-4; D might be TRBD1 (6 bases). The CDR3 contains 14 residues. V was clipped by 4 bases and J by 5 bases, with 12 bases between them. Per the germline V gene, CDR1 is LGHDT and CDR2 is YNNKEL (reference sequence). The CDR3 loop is CASSLRTVQNIQYF. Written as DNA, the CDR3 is TGTGCCAGCAGCCTGCGGACAGTCCAAAACATTCAGTACTTC.

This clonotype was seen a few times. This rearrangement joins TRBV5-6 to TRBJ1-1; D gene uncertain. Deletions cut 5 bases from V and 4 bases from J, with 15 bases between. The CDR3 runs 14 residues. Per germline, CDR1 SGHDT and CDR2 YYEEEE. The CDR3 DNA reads TGTGCCAGCAGTTCGGACCCCTCGAGCACTGAAGCTTTCTTT. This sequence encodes CASSSDPSSTEAFF.

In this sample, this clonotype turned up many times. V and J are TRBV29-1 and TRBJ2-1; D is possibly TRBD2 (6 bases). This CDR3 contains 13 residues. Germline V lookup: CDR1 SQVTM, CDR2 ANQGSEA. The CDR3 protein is CSGGGARSMEQFF. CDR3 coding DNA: TGCAGTGGAGGAGGGGCCCGCAGTATGGAGCAGTTCTTC.

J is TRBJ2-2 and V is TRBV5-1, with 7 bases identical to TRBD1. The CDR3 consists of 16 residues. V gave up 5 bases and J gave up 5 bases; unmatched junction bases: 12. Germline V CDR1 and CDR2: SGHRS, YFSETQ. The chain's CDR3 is CASSFSRDRRTGELFF. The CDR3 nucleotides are TGCGCCAGCAGTTTTTCCCGGGACAGAAGGACCGGGGAGCTGTTTTTT.

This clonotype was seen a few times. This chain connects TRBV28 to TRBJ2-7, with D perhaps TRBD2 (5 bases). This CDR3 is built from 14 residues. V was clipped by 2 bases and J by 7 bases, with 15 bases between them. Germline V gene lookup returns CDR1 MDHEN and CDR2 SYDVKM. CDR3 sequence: CASSLTSRVREQYF. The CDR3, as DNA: TGTGCCAGCAGTTTAACCTCGAGGGTGAGGGAGCAGTACTTC.

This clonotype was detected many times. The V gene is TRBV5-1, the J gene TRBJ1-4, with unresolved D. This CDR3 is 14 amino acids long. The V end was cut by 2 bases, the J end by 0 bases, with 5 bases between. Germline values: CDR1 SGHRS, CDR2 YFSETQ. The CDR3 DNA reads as TGCGCCAGCAGCTTTGGGCCAACTAATGAAAAACTGTTTTTT. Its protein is CASSFGPTNEKLFF.

CDR3 region: CASSVSIGSYEQYF. CDR3 DNA: TGTGCCAGCAGTGTATCCATAGGCTCCTACGAGCAGTACTTC. V usage is TRBV6-4 and J usage is TRBJ2-7; D unclear. Looked up from germline, CDR1 is MRHNA and CDR2 is SNTAGT. Trimming took 4 bases from V and 0 from J, leaving 10 bases between them. The length of the CDR3 is 14 residues.